This TCR beta chain is drawn from a study of blood T cell repertoires in COVID-19. Study-wide context: Sources were T cells, B-cell-depleted T cells, or PBMCs; the material itself was cDNA or gDNA.

The protocol was immunoSEQ multiplex PCR, while the TCRdb copy is restricted to in-frame clones and leaves out a portion. The data show fewer than 350,000 clones, 85% seen once. Germline V gene sequence: CDR1 SGHRS, CDR2 YFSETQ. Trimming removed 1 base at V and 0 bases at J, with 13 bases between. This CDR3 has 17 amino acids. The TCR was taken from a human donor in a cohort sampled during active COVID-19. This chain connects TRBV5-1 to TRBJ1-4; perhaps TRBD1 as D (6 bases). The sample taken for sequencing was peripheral blood. The CDR3: CASSLLGQHATNEKLFF. For the CDR3, the DNA is TGCGCCAGCAGCTTGTTAGGACAGCATGCAACTAATGAAAAACTGTTTTTT.